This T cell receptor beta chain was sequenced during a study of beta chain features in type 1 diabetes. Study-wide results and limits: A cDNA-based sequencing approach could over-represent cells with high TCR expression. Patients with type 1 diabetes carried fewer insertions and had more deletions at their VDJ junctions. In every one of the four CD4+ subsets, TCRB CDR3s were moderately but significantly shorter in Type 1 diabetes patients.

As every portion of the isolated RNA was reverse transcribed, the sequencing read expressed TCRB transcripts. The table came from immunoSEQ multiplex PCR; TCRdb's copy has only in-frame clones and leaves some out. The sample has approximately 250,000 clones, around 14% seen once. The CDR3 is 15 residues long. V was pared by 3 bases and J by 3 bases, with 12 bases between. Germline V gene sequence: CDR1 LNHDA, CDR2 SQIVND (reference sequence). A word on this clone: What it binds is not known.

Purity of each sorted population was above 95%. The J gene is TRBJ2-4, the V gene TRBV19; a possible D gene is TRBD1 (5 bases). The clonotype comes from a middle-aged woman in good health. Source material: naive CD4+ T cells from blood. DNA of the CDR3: TGTGCCAGTAGTATCTCGAGGCAGGGCAAAAACATTCAGTACTTC. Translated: CASSISRQGKNIQYF.